These T cell receptor beta chains were read from a single sample in a study of T cell responses to AZD1222 COVID-19 vaccine. This table comes from immunoSEQ multiplex PCR, and its TCRdb copy is limited to in-frame clones, with some not included. This table holds under 200,000 clones, around 94% found once. Source: peripheral blood, taken on day 0 of AZD1222 vaccination. The origin of the receptors is an adult in good health. Both conserved end residues are part of each CDR3. Each record gives: clone size, CDR3 length, D gene, J gene, V gene, CDR3 protein, CDR3 DNA. A D gene is named only where the DNA matches it firmly. Clone size is not always given. Where it is, it says once, few, many or a class for expanded clones.

>-|16|-|TRBJ1-3|TRBV4-1
CASSQDQNRVGNTIYF
TGCGCCAGCAGCCAAGATCAGAACAGGGTTGGAAACACCATATATTTT
>few|12|-|TRBJ2-5|TRBV5-1
CASSRTGETQYF
TGCGCCAGCAGCCGTACCGGAGAGACCCAGTACTTC
>-|16|TRBD2|TRBJ2-1|TRBV3-1/TRBV3-2
CASNRLGLAEKNEQFF
TGTGCCAGCAACCGATTGGGACTAGCGGAGAAAAATGAGCAGTTCTTC
>once|14|-|TRBJ1-5|TRBV5-5
CASSKQGINQPQHF
TGTGCCAGCAGCAAACAGGGAATCAATCAGCCCCAGCATTTT
>-|13|-|TRBJ2-7|TRBV7-9
CASEGPLSYEQYF
TGTGCCAGCGAAGGGCCCTTATCCTACGAGCAGTACTTC
>-|14|-|TRBJ1-1|TRBV18
CASSPPAGDTEAFF
TGTGCCAGCTCACCGCCGGCCGGGGACACTGAAGCTTTCTTT
>once|14|-|TRBJ2-7|TRBV11-2
CASSFRGESLEQYF
TGTGCCAGCAGCTTCAGGGGGGAGTCTCTCGAGCAGTACTTC
>-|16|-|TRBJ2-1|TRBV9
CASSARAGAGVNEQFF
TGTGCCAGCAGCGCAAGAGCGGGTGCAGGGGTGAATGAGCAGTTCTTC
>-|21|-|TRBJ1-6|TRBV7-9
CASSKSSTTGMRSSYNSPLHF
TGTGCCAGCAGCAAGAGTAGTACTACAGGGATGAGGAGCTCCTATAATTCACCCCTCCACTTT
>-|15|-|TRBJ1-6|TRBV6-5
CASGGDGRYNSPLHF
TGTGCCAGCGGGGGGGACGGCCGGTATAATTCACCCCTCCACTTT
>-|12|TRBD2|TRBJ2-1|TRBV2
CASTLAVNEQFF
TGTGCCAGTACGCTAGCGGTCAATGAGCAGTTCTTC
>once|16|TRBD1|TRBJ1-1|TRBV27
CASSLWAGGMNTEAFF
TGTGCCAGCAGTTTATGGGCAGGGGGGATGAACACTGAAGCTTTCTTT
>few|15|TRBD2|TRBJ2-1|TRBV18
CASSPSRGIYNEQFF
TGTGCCAGCTCACCCTCGCGGGGGATTTACAATGAGCAGTTCTTC
>few|14|TRBD1|TRBJ2-7|TRBV7-9
CASTAWGQGDEQYF
TGTGCCAGCACCGCCTGGGGACAGGGCGACGAGCAGTACTTC
>-|14|-|TRBJ2-7|TRBV6-5
CASSYGGLMYEQYF
TGTGCCAGCAGTTACGGGGGTTTAATGTACGAGCAGTACTTC
>-|15|-|TRBJ2-7|TRBV5-4
CASSLYGGTPYEQYF
TGTGCCAGCAGCTTGTATGGCGGGACCCCCTACGAGCAGTACTTC
>once|14|TRBD1|TRBJ1-1|TRBV27
CASSFAGTGGAAFF
TGTGCCAGCAGTTTCGCGGGAACAGGGGGCGCAGCTTTCTTT
>-|15|-|TRBJ1-1|TRBV27
CASSLHLGVPAEAFF
TGTGCCAGCAGTTTACACCTTGGGGTTCCCGCTGAAGCTTTCTTT
>-|11|-|TRBJ2-1|TRBV20-1
CSANSYNEQFF
TGCAGTGCTAATAGCTACAATGAGCAGTTCTTC
>-|17|-|TRBJ1-4|TRBV5-5
CASSLYAQTTTNEKLFF
TGTGCCAGCAGCTTGTATGCTCAGACAACAACTAATGAAAAACTGTTTTTT
>-|16|TRBD2|TRBJ2-1|TRBV4-1
CASSQVRIAGGNEQFF
TGCGCCAGCAGCCAAGTCCGGATAGCGGGTGGTAATGAGCAGTTCTTC
>-|16|-|TRBJ2-7|TRBV11-3
CASSPLLRALPYEQYF
TGTGCCAGCAGCCCTCTTCTGAGGGCCCTACCCTACGAGCAGTACTTC
>-|17|-|TRBJ1-5|TRBV10-3
CAISDSTGMSGNQPQHF
TGTGCCATCAGTGATTCCACAGGGATGAGTGGCAATCAGCCCCAGCATTTT
>-|11|-|TRBJ1-6|TRBV4-1
CASSHYSPLHF
TGCGCCAGCAGCCACTATTCACCCCTCCACTTT
>-|12|-|TRBJ1-2|TRBV11-2
CASSRDGYGYTF
TGTGCCAGCAGCCGCGACGGCTATGGCTACACCTTC
>-|19|TRBD2|TRBJ2-7|TRBV7-2
CASSLSPFRSGRFTYEQYF
TGTGCCAGCAGCTTATCCCCGTTTCGAAGCGGGAGATTTACATACGAGCAGTACTTC
>-|11|-|TRBJ2-7|TRBV29-1
CSVGETYEQYF
TGCAGCGTTGGAGAGACCTACGAGCAGTACTTC
>-|17|-|TRBJ2-7|TRBV27
CASSLEFGRLSSYEQYF
TGTGCCAGCAGTTTAGAGTTTGGGCGACTGAGCTCCTACGAGCAGTACTTC
>-|13|-|TRBJ1-2|TRBV25-1
CASSEAGLYGYTF
TGTGCCAGCAGTGAAGCAGGGCTCTATGGCTACACCTTC
>-|13|-|TRBJ2-1|TRBV28
CASAGGTINEQFF
TGTGCCAGCGCTGGGGGGACCATCAATGAGCAGTTCTTC
>-|17|-|TRBJ1-2|TRBV18
CASSPAPSGGAGHGYTF
TGTGCCAGCTCACCAGCGCCTTCGGGGGGCGCTGGGCATGGCTACACCTTC
>-|15|-|TRBJ1-5|TRBV6-5
CASSTGGGAGQPQHF
TGTGCCAGCAGTACGGGCGGGGGCGCCGGTCAGCCCCAGCATTTT
>once|17|-|TRBJ2-7|TRBV28
CASSFLLKEIDSYEQYF
TGTGCCAGCAGTTTCTTGTTGAAAGAGATCGACTCCTACGAGCAGTACTTC
>-|13|TRBD1|TRBJ1-4|TRBV28
CASSGTGGEKLFF
TGTGCCAGCTCCGGGACAGGGGGGGAAAAACTGTTTTTT
>-|14|-|TRBJ1-1|TRBV11-3
CASSLAGGDTEAFF
TGTGCCAGCAGCTTAGCGGGTGGCGACACTGAAGCTTTCTTT
>-|15|-|TRBJ2-7|TRBV11-2
CASSLVGGPEYEQYF
TGTGCCAGCAGCTTAGTCGGGGGACCGGAATACGAGCAGTACTTC
>-|14|-|TRBJ2-5|TRBV6-5
CASSYSIGQETQYF
TGTGCCAGCAGTTACTCGATAGGCCAAGAGACCCAGTACTTC
>-|14|-|TRBJ1-2|TRBV11-2
CASSPGGGTYGYTF
TGTGCCAGCAGCCCGGGTGGGGGGACCTATGGCTACACCTTC
>-|15|-|TRBJ1-6|TRBV13
CASSSRDTNNSPLHF
TGTGCCAGCAGCTCGCGGGACACCAATAATTCACCCCTCCACTTT
>-|12|-|TRBJ1-1|TRBV12-3/TRBV12-4
CASSRGSQEAFF
TGTGCCAGCAGCCGGGGGTCCCAAGAAGCTTTCTTT
>-|15|-|TRBJ2-1|TRBV5-4
CASSSRLGDYNEQFF
TGTGCCAGCAGCTCGAGATTGGGCGACTACAATGAGCAGTTCTTC
>-|15|-|TRBJ2-7|TRBV19
CASSIVGATVYEQYF
TGTGCCAGTAGTATAGTAGGGGCTACAGTCTACGAGCAGTACTTC
>-|13|TRBD1|TRBJ2-5|TRBV12-3/TRBV12-4
CASSLGQGATQYF
TGTGCCAGCAGTTTAGGACAGGGGGCGACCCAGTACTTC
>-|16|-|TRBJ1-1|TRBV18
CASSPPYGSENTEAFF
TGTGCCAGCTCACCACCGTATGGGTCAGAGAACACTGAAGCTTTCTTT
>-|14|-|TRBJ1-4|TRBV6-5
CASSYGGVGEKLFF
TGTGCCAGCAGTTACGGGGGGGTTGGTGAAAAACTGTTTTTT
>-|12|-|TRBJ2-1|TRBV7-2
CASSFFGSEQFF
TGTGCCAGCAGCTTTTTTGGGAGTGAGCAGTTCTTC
>-|16|-|TRBJ2-7|TRBV7-9
CASSFPPKAGSYEQYF
TGTGCCAGCAGCTTTCCCCCTAAAGCGGGCTCCTACGAGCAGTACTTC
>-|13|TRBD2|TRBJ2-1|TRBV30
CACPGLALNEQFF
TGTGCCTGCCCGGGACTAGCCCTCAATGAGCAGTTCTTC
>-|11|-|TRBJ1-1|TRBV7-9
CASSLLTEAFF
TGTGCCAGCAGCTTATTGACTGAAGCTTTCTTT
>-|14|TRBD1|TRBJ1-4|TRBV29-1
CSVEDYTGGGKLFF
TGCAGCGTTGAAGATTACACAGGGGGTGGAAAACTGTTTTTT
>-|14|-|TRBJ2-7|TRBV11-2
CASSLDRAWNEQYF
TGTGCCAGCAGCTTAGATCGGGCTTGGAACGAGCAGTACTTC
>-|14|-|TRBJ2-7|TRBV6-2/TRBV6-3
CASSPRLEADEQYF
TGTGCCAGCAGTCCCCGACTAGAGGCGGACGAGCAGTACTTC
>-|15|-|TRBJ2-7|TRBV28
CASSRGDIVGNEQYF
TGTGCCAGCAGTCGGGGCGACATCGTGGGTAACGAGCAGTACTTC
>-|13|TRBD2|TRBJ2-1|TRBV10-3
CAIRRREEDEQFF
TGTGCCATCAGACGGCGGGAGGAGGATGAGCAGTTCTTC
>once|13|-|TRBJ1-2|TRBV6-5
CASSSVGIYGYTF
TGTGCCAGCAGCTCCGTAGGGATCTATGGCTACACCTTC
>-|14|TRBD1|TRBJ1-6|TRBV6-5
CASSWDRYNSPLHF
TGTGCCAGCAGTTGGGACAGGTATAATTCACCCCTCCACTTT
>-|13|-|TRBJ2-1|TRBV5-4
CASREGLGNEQFF
TGTGCCAGCAGGGAGGGCCTTGGCAATGAGCAGTTCTTC
>-|13|TRBD1|TRBJ1-1|TRBV30
CAWETGRTTEAFF
TGTGCCTGGGAGACAGGGCGGACCACTGAAGCTTTCTTT
>once|14|TRBD1|TRBJ1-2|TRBV3-1/TRBV3-2
CASSQIQGDGGYTF
TGTGCCAGCAGCCAAATTCAGGGGGACGGTGGCTACACCTTC
>-|15|-|TRBJ1-2|TRBV11-2
CASSLGMGYNYGYTF
TGTGCCAGCAGCCTAGGAATGGGGTATAACTATGGCTACACCTTC